This TCR beta chain is drawn from a study of metastatic and nonmetastatic thyroid tumors. Study-level information: Samples came from malignant and benign thyroid patients, and repertoires were compared across blood and tumor or nodule tissue.

Notes on the study in general: Within blood and tumor, benign nodules reportedly had significantly lower TCR beta diversity than malignant thyroid tumors did.

All patients reached thyroid surgery having received no treatment beforehand. The CDR3 is 16 amino acids. Germline CDR1 and CDR2: MNHEY and SMNVEV (reference sequence). The V gene lost 2 bases and the J gene lost 8 bases, with 16 bases spanning the gap. Original methodology: Building a distant-metastasis classifier for papillary thyroid cancer drew on CDR3 differences across clinicopathological groups. MiXCR re-clonotyped the PCR reads for TCRdb. It is TCRdb's table, rather than the study itself, that gives the V and J calls and clone size. This sample has some 55,000 clones, with roughly 20% found just once. This clone was counted ten times or more. Antigen unknown.

The V gene is TRBV27, the J gene TRBJ1-6, with D perhaps TRBD1 (6 bases). The receptor comes from a female donor with papillary thyroid cancer or a benign thyroid nodule (not recorded which). Some clones in this sample may be carry-over from other donors' samples. Sequenced: blood. CDR3 in DNA: TGTGCCAGCAGTTTAGGTATCGGCAGGGGTGATTCACCCCTCCACTTT. Encoded protein: CASSLGIGRGDSPLHF.